In its sample, the clone carrying this T cell receptor (beta chain) was seen many times. This entry comes from a study of T cells in Graves' hyperthyroidism and ophthalmopathy. Germline loops: CDR1 SGHKS, CDR2 YYEKEE (reference sequence). This CDR3 region has 11 residues. The ends were cut back, 3 bases at V and 6 bases at J, with 7 bases in the middle. In making diagnoses, clinical symptoms, serum thyroxine and TRAb, thyroid ultrasound and orbital computed tomography were all used. TCR beta CDR3 regions were amplified from RNA. The HTBI primer set served for first-round RT-PCR of the TCR CDR3. TCRdb reprocessed the multiplex PCR reads with MiXCR, giving one entry per CDR3 protein. There are roughly 420,000 distinct CDR3 sequences in the sample; less than 20% occur only once, and around 14% lies in the top ten.

The chain couples TRBV5-5 to TRBJ2-7; D unresolved. The receptor was derived from a woman younger than 30 with Graves' hyperthyroidism. Source material: blood. The CDR3 DNA reads TGTGCCAGCAGCTCCTGGGGCGAGCAGTACTTC. Its translation is CASSSWGEQYF.